A selection of T cell receptor beta chains follows, all from one sample in a study of identical twins. MiXCR, run by TCRdb on the 5' RACE reads, gives a single entry per CDR3 protein. The data show roughly 690,000 distinct CDR3 sequences, 21% seen once. These data were also filed under a second study, of T cells expressing NK-cell markers.

Sequenced sample: PBMCs. The receptors were gathered from a woman between 18 and 29 years old in good health. CDR3s include the opening cysteine and the closing phenylalanine or tryptophan. The order of the fields is clone size, D gene, V gene, J gene, CDR3 protein, CDR3 DNA. The D gene is left open where the match is weak. Size tells how often a clone was seen (once, few, many) or the class of an expanded clone, and some rows leave it out.

>few|-|TRBV7-9|TRBJ2-2
CASSLAWHSYHGELFF
TGTGCCAGCAGCTTAGCTTGGCACTCTTACCACGGGGAGCTGTTTTTT
>few|TRBD1|TRBV6-5|TRBJ1-6
CASSYDRVSSPLHF
TGTGCCAGCAGTTACGACAGGGTGTCTTCACCCCTCCACTTT
>few|-|TRBV5-1|TRBJ2-1
CASSPLTRRNEQFF
TGCGCCAGCAGCCCGCTGACTAGGCGGAATGAGCAGTTCTTC
>-|-|TRBV20-1|TRBJ1-2
CSARSDRYGYTF
TGCAGTGCTAGGTCCGACAGATATGGCTACACCTTC
>few|-|TRBV29-1|TRBJ2-3
CSVGGLPTNTDTQYF
TGCAGCGTTGGTGGACTCCCAACCAACACAGATACGCAGTATTTT
>few|-|TRBV11-2|TRBJ2-3
CASSFRSTLDTQYF
TGTGCCAGCAGCTTTAGATCGACCTTAGATACGCAGTATTTT
>-|-|TRBV27|TRBJ2-1
CASSFSAAYDEQFF
TGTGCCAGCAGTTTTAGTGCGGCTTATGATGAGCAGTTCTTC
>-|-|TRBV5-4|TRBJ2-3
CASSAADTQYF
TGTGCCAGCAGCGCAGCGGATACGCAGTATTTT
>-|TRBD1|TRBV29-1|TRBJ1-4
CSVDRGPATNEKLFF
TGCAGCGTTGATAGGGGGCCTGCAACTAATGAAAAACTGTTTTTT
>-|TRBD2|TRBV3-1|TRBJ2-2
CASSHTSGAGTGELFF
TGTGCCAGCAGCCATACAAGCGGGGCCGGAACCGGGGAGCTGTTTTTT
>few|-|TRBV20-1|TRBJ2-5
CSASPGEETQYF
TGCAGTGCTAGCCCAGGGGAAGAGACCCAGTACTTC
>few|TRBD2|TRBV20-1|TRBJ2-1
CSARKSRTSGPPEQFF
TGCAGTGCTAGGAAGTCCCGGACTAGCGGTCCCCCAGAGCAGTTCTTC
>-|-|TRBV11-2|TRBJ1-5
CASSSSTVDGPQHF
TGTGCCAGCAGCTCCTCGACTGTGGATGGGCCCCAGCATTTT
>-|TRBD2|TRBV30|TRBJ2-7
CAWSRTSYEQYF
TGTGCCTGGAGCCGGACTAGCTACGAGCAGTACTTC
>few|-|TRBV3-1|TRBJ2-1
CASSQPSLLEQFF
TGTGCCAGCAGCCAACCTTCCCTATTGGAGCAGTTCTTC
>few|-|TRBV20-1|TRBJ2-1
CSAPRDNEQFF
TGCAGTGCCCCGAGGGACAATGAGCAGTTCTTC
>-|TRBD1|TRBV20-1|TRBJ2-7
CSARDPRTGDSYEQYF
TGCAGTGCTAGAGATCCGCGGACAGGGGACTCCTACGAGCAGTACTTC
>-|TRBD1|TRBV20-1|TRBJ2-7
CSAKRWDRTYEQYF
TGCAGTGCCAAGCGATGGGACAGAACCTACGAGCAGTACTTC
>many|-|TRBV20-1|TRBJ2-3
CSARDSGSTDTQYF
TGCAGTGCTAGAGATAGCGGAAGCACAGATACGCAGTATTTT
>few|TRBD1|TRBV10-3|TRBJ2-3
CAISPTGGAPGDTQYF
TGTGCCATCAGTCCAACAGGGGGTGCTCCGGGGGATACGCAGTATTTT
>-|TRBD2|TRBV5-6|TRBJ2-7
CASSFVGGDDEQYF
TGTGCCAGCAGCTTCGTGGGGGGGGATGACGAGCAGTACTTC
>few|-|TRBV14|TRBJ2-7
CASSQVIGEQYF
TGTGCCAGCAGCCAAGTAATAGGCGAGCAGTACTTC
>once|TRBD2|TRBV14|TRBJ2-7
CASSPTLAGFEQYF
TGTGCCAGCAGCCCTACTCTAGCGGGGTTCGAGCAGTACTTC
>-|-|TRBV11-2|TRBJ2-1
CASSLGVTPVVHEQFF
TGTGCCAGCAGCTTAGGGGTGACTCCGGTCGTGCATGAGCAGTTCTTC
>-|TRBD2|TRBV20-1|TRBJ2-2
CSAPNPGTSGSTGELFF
TGCAGTGCTCCCAACCCAGGGACTAGCGGGAGTACCGGGGAGCTGTTTTTT
>few|-|TRBV20-1|TRBJ2-4
CSAPNKNIQYF
TGCAGTGCCCCGAATAAAAACATTCAGTACTTC
>-|-|TRBV6-5|TRBJ2-1
CASSYVTEQFF
TGTGCCAGCAGTTACGTGACAGAGCAGTTCTTC
>few|TRBD2|TRBV4-2|TRBJ2-3
CASSRKAGTSGADTQYF
TGTGCCAGCAGCCGCAAGGCAGGAACTAGCGGGGCTGATACGCAGTATTTT
>-|TRBD1|TRBV20-1|TRBJ2-7
CSARDHRRGTGVGEQYF
TGCAGTGCTAGAGATCATCGTCGAGGGACAGGGGTTGGCGAGCAGTACTTC
>few|TRBD2|TRBV5-1|TRBJ2-1
CASKGLAGSSYNEQFF
TGCGCCAGCAAGGGACTAGCGGGGAGCTCCTACAATGAGCAGTTCTTC
>few|-|TRBV12-3/TRBV12-4|TRBJ2-5
CASSLRGAHGETQYF
TGTGCCAGCAGCCTTAGAGGGGCCCACGGAGAGACCCAGTACTTC
>-|TRBD1|TRBV6-5|TRBJ2-7
CASSYSGQFYEQYF
TGTGCCAGCAGTTACTCGGGACAGTTCTACGAGCAGTACTTC
>-|-|TRBV7-2|TRBJ2-2
CASTVDSGYTGELFF
TGTGCCAGCACCGTCGATAGCGGTTACACCGGGGAGCTGTTTTTT
>-|-|TRBV6-5|TRBJ2-2
CASSYVRDDTGELFF
TGTGCCAGCAGTTATGTCCGGGATGACACCGGGGAGCTGTTTTTT
>-|TRBD2|TRBV20-1|TRBJ2-7
CSARERQGAGSYEQYF
TGCAGTGCTAGGGAGCGCCAGGGAGCGGGGTCCTACGAGCAGTACTTC
>-|TRBD2|TRBV7-6|TRBJ2-5
CASSSPSGVTSETQYF
TGTGCCAGCAGCTCCCCTAGCGGGGTTACCTCAGAGACCCAGTACTTC
>few|-|TRBV6-2/TRBV6-3|TRBJ2-7
CASSFAPSYEQYF
TGTGCCAGCAGCTTCGCGCCTTCCTACGAGCAGTACTTC
>few|-|TRBV12-1|TRBJ2-7
CASSFLAGGWEKGEQYF
TGTGCCAGCAGCTTTCTAGCGGGAGGCTGGGAAAAGGGGGAGCAGTACTTC
>few|TRBD2|TRBV4-2|TRBJ2-7
CASSQERLAGPYEQYF
TGTGCCAGCAGCCAAGAGAGGCTAGCGGGACCCTACGAGCAGTACTTC
>few|-|TRBV21-1|TRBJ2-1
CASSATPGGSGRRNEQFF
TGTGCCAGCAGCGCCACTCCGGGGGGTAGCGGGAGAAGGAATGAGCAGTTCTTC
>few|-|TRBV6-1|TRBJ1-2
CASSEHQIANYGYTF
TGTGCCAGCAGTGAACATCAGATAGCTAACTATGGCTACACCTTC
>-|-|TRBV11-2|TRBJ2-1
CASSLGKWRGHFPNEQFF
TGTGCCAGCAGCTTAGGAAAATGGCGGGGACACTTCCCCAATGAGCAGTTCTTC
>many|-|TRBV7-9|TRBJ1-2
CASSPQGRDGYTF
TGTGCCAGCAGCCCACAAGGGAGGGATGGCTACACCTTC
>-|-|TRBV5-6|TRBJ2-5
CASTYGSAETQYF
TGTGCCAGCACCTATGGGAGTGCGGAGACCCAGTACTTC
>-|TRBD2|TRBV7-9|TRBJ2-1
CASSLNIGRAVTNEQFF
TGTGCCAGCAGCTTAAATATCGGGAGGGCCGTCACGAATGAGCAGTTCTTC
>-|TRBD2|TRBV29-1|TRBJ2-7
CSVRPSGSNEQYF
TGCAGCGTTCGTCCAAGCGGGAGCAACGAGCAGTACTTC
>few|-|TRBV24-1|TRBJ2-1
CATSDEGTVSSYNEQFF
TGTGCCACCAGTGACGAGGGGACGGTTAGCTCCTACAATGAGCAGTTCTTC
>-|-|TRBV15|TRBJ1-1
CATSRDRGDTEAFF
TGTGCCACCAGCAGAGATCGAGGGGACACTGAAGCTTTCTTT
>few|TRBD2|TRBV7-2|TRBJ2-1
CASSAAVRGGPEQFF
TGTGCCAGCAGCGCAGCGGTACGGGGAGGGCCTGAGCAGTTCTTC
>-|-|TRBV3-1|TRBJ2-7
CASSRTGASAEQYF
TGTGCCAGCAGCCGAACCGGGGCCTCGGCTGAGCAGTACTTC
>-|TRBD1|TRBV9|TRBJ1-2
CASSGTGGTNYGYTF
TGTGCCAGCAGCGGTACAGGGGGTACTAACTATGGCTACACCTTC
>few|-|TRBV18|TRBJ1-4
CASSPRGMPNEKLFF
TGTGCCAGCTCACCACGCGGGATGCCTAATGAAAAACTGTTTTTT
>-|-|TRBV7-9|TRBJ2-7
CASSPVGGNNEQYF
TGTGCCAGCAGCCCTGTGGGGGGAAACAACGAGCAGTACTTC
>-|-|TRBV20-1|TRBJ1-2
CSARRYNYGYTF
TGCAGTGCAAGACGGTATAACTATGGCTACACCTTC